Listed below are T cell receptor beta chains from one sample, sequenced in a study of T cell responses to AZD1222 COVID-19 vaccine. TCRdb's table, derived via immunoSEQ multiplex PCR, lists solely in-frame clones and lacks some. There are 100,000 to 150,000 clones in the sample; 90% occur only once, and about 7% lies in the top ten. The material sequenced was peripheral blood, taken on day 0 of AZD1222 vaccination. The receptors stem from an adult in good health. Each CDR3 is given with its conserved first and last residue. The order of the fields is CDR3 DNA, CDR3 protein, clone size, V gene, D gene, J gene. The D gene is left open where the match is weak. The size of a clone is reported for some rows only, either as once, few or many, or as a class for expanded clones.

CDR3nt: TGTGCCAGCAGGGTAGCGGGGGGCTCGAGCAATGAGCAGTTCTTC
CDR3aa: CASRVAGGSSNEQFF
abundance: .
v_gene: TRBV7-2
d_gene: TRBD2
j_gene: TRBJ2-1

CDR3nt: TGTGCCAGCATGGGGCCAGGCACAGATACGCAGTATTTT
CDR3aa: CASMGPGTDTQYF
abundance: .
v_gene: TRBV2
d_gene: .
j_gene: TRBJ2-3

CDR3nt: TGTGCTCGAGAGGGGACTACGGGCTCCTACGAGCAGTACTTC
CDR3aa: CAREGTTGSYEQYF
abundance: .
v_gene: TRBV6-5
d_gene: TRBD2
j_gene: TRBJ2-7

CDR3nt: TGTGCCACCAGCCCTCCCGGGACAGGGGGCGGGCAGTACTTC
CDR3aa: CATSPPGTGGGQYF
abundance: .
v_gene: TRBV24-1
d_gene: TRBD1
j_gene: TRBJ2-7

CDR3nt: TGTGCCAGCAGCTTTTCACAGGGGGTTTACGAGCAGTACTTC
CDR3aa: CASSFSQGVYEQYF
abundance: .
v_gene: TRBV11-2
d_gene: TRBD1
j_gene: TRBJ2-7

CDR3nt: TGTGCCAGCAGCCCAGAGACAGGGTTTACTTTTCAGTACTTC
CDR3aa: CASSPETGFTFQYF
abundance: .
v_gene: TRBV7-9
d_gene: TRBD1
j_gene: TRBJ2-7

CDR3nt: TGTGCCAGCAGCCAGGGCGGCAATCAGCCCCAGCATTTT
CDR3aa: CASSQGGNQPQHF
abundance: .
v_gene: TRBV28
d_gene: .
j_gene: TRBJ1-5

CDR3nt: TGTGCCAGTAGATCCGCCGTAACAGGGGTCTCTGGGGCCAACGTCCTGACTTTC
CDR3aa: CASRSAVTGVSGANVLTF
abundance: .
v_gene: TRBV19
d_gene: TRBD1
j_gene: TRBJ2-6

CDR3nt: TGTGCCAGTAGTATAGGGCAGGGGTCAAGCTACGAGCAGTACTTC
CDR3aa: CASSIGQGSSYEQYF
abundance: .
v_gene: TRBV19
d_gene: .
j_gene: TRBJ2-7

CDR3nt: TGCGCCAGCAGCTTGAATGAGGGGGAAAAACTGTTTTTT
CDR3aa: CASSLNEGEKLFF
abundance: .
v_gene: TRBV5-1
d_gene: .
j_gene: TRBJ1-4

CDR3nt: TGTGCCAGCATGATGGGGGGGGCGAGCACTGAAGCTTTCTTT
CDR3aa: CASMMGGASTEAFF
abundance: .
v_gene: TRBV28
d_gene: .
j_gene: TRBJ1-1

CDR3nt: TGTGCCACCCGGCGGGATGATAATTCACCCCTCCACTTT
CDR3aa: CATRRDDNSPLHF
abundance: .
v_gene: TRBV9
d_gene: .
j_gene: TRBJ1-6

CDR3nt: TGTGCCAGCAGCTTGGGACAGACAGTCTACGAGCAGTACTTC
CDR3aa: CASSLGQTVYEQYF
abundance: few
v_gene: TRBV5-5
d_gene: .
j_gene: TRBJ2-7

CDR3nt: TGTGCCAGTAGTAGGACAGGGGCGGATACGCAGTATTTT
CDR3aa: CASSRTGADTQYF
abundance: .
v_gene: TRBV19
d_gene: TRBD1
j_gene: TRBJ2-3

CDR3nt: TGTGCCAGCAGACTGGGCTTGGACAATGAGCAGTTCTTC
CDR3aa: CASRLGLDNEQFF
abundance: .
v_gene: TRBV28
d_gene: .
j_gene: TRBJ2-1

CDR3nt: TGCAGCGTTGATCCTGGCGGGACTCAAGAGACCCAGTACTTC
CDR3aa: CSVDPGGTQETQYF
abundance: .
v_gene: TRBV29-1
d_gene: .
j_gene: TRBJ2-5

CDR3nt: TGTGCCAGCAGCTTGGGGACTAGCAGCTACAATGAGCAGTTCTTC
CDR3aa: CASSLGTSSYNEQFF
abundance: .
v_gene: TRBV13
d_gene: TRBD2
j_gene: TRBJ2-1

CDR3nt: TGTGCCAGCAGGGGGACTAGCGGGGGTGCCTACGAGCAGTACTTC
CDR3aa: CASRGTSGGAYEQYF
abundance: .
v_gene: TRBV6-5
d_gene: TRBD2
j_gene: TRBJ2-7

CDR3nt: TGTGCCTGCTGGACGGAAGCTTTCTTT
CDR3aa: CACWTEAFF
abundance: few
v_gene: TRBV7-3
d_gene: .
j_gene: TRBJ1-1

CDR3nt: TGCGCCAGCAGCCCGGGGTCAGCTACTTTGGAATACCATACGCAGTATTTT
CDR3aa: CASSPGSATLEYHTQYF
abundance: .
v_gene: TRBV4-1
d_gene: .
j_gene: TRBJ2-3

CDR3nt: TGTGCCAGTAGTACCCAGGGACGGAACTATGGCTACACCTTC
CDR3aa: CASSTQGRNYGYTF
abundance: .
v_gene: TRBV19
d_gene: .
j_gene: TRBJ1-2

CDR3nt: TGTGCCAGCAGCTTCCCACAGGGCCGCGGCTACACCTTC
CDR3aa: CASSFPQGRGYTF
abundance: once
v_gene: TRBV7-9
d_gene: .
j_gene: TRBJ1-2

CDR3nt: TGCGCCAGCAGCTTTGGAGTGACTAGCACAGATACGCAGTATTTT
CDR3aa: CASSFGVTSTDTQYF
abundance: .
v_gene: TRBV5-1
d_gene: .
j_gene: TRBJ2-3

CDR3nt: TGTGCTAGTGCCGCGAGCGGGGGATTCTACAATGAGCAGTTCTTC
CDR3aa: CASAASGGFYNEQFF
abundance: .
v_gene: TRBV12-5
d_gene: TRBD2
j_gene: TRBJ2-1

CDR3nt: TGTGCCAGCCTGACTAGCGGGGGGGCCGGGGAGCTGTTTTTT
CDR3aa: CASLTSGGAGELFF
abundance: .
v_gene: TRBV2
d_gene: TRBD2
j_gene: TRBJ2-2

CDR3nt: TGCCAAACAGGGACCCAAGAGACCCAGTACTTC
CDR3aa: CQTGTQETQYF
abundance: .
v_gene: TRBV7-6
d_gene: .
j_gene: TRBJ2-5

CDR3nt: TGTGCCAGCAGCCTTATGACTAGCGGGTCCCAAGAGACCCAGTACTTC
CDR3aa: CASSLMTSGSQETQYF
abundance: .
v_gene: TRBV14
d_gene: TRBD2
j_gene: TRBJ2-5

CDR3nt: TGTGCCAGCAGCCCCCCTGGCCCTGAGCAGTTCTTC
CDR3aa: CASSPPGPEQFF
abundance: .
v_gene: TRBV7-2
d_gene: .
j_gene: TRBJ2-1

CDR3nt: TGTGCCAGCAGCTTAGGACTTGATGAGACCCAGTACTTC
CDR3aa: CASSLGLDETQYF
abundance: .
v_gene: TRBV7-2
d_gene: .
j_gene: TRBJ2-5

CDR3nt: TGTGCCAGCAGCAATAGGATTACTGGAAACACCATATATTTT
CDR3aa: CASSNRITGNTIYF
abundance: .
v_gene: TRBV9
d_gene: .
j_gene: TRBJ1-3

CDR3nt: TGTGCCAGCGGGACTAGCGGGGCAGATACGCAGTATTTT
CDR3aa: CASGTSGADTQYF
abundance: .
v_gene: TRBV11-3
d_gene: TRBD2
j_gene: TRBJ2-3

CDR3nt: TGCAGCGTTGACGAGAACACCGGGGAGCTGTTTTTT
CDR3aa: CSVDENTGELFF
abundance: once
v_gene: TRBV29-1
d_gene: .
j_gene: TRBJ2-2

CDR3nt: TGTGCCAGCAGTACTAGCCGGACGGCAGCGGTGTTTTTT
CDR3aa: CASSTSRTAAVFF
abundance: .
v_gene: TRBV12-3/TRBV12-4
d_gene: .
j_gene: TRBJ1-4

CDR3nt: TGCGCCAGCAGGTTGATGGCTGCTTCGGAGGGAAAACTGTTTTTT
CDR3aa: CASRLMAASEGKLFF
abundance: .
v_gene: TRBV5-1
d_gene: .
j_gene: TRBJ1-4

CDR3nt: TGTGCCAGCACCTGGGACAGGGGCATCTACACCTTC
CDR3aa: CASTWDRGIYTF
abundance: .
v_gene: TRBV6-5
d_gene: TRBD1
j_gene: TRBJ1-2

CDR3nt: TGCGCCAGCAGCTTGTTGGGGACAGTGAATCAGCCCCAGCATTTT
CDR3aa: CASSLLGTVNQPQHF
abundance: .
v_gene: TRBV5-1
d_gene: TRBD1
j_gene: TRBJ1-5

CDR3nt: TGCGCCAGCAGAGTAGGGTTCGGCACAGATACGCAGTATTTT
CDR3aa: CASRVGFGTDTQYF
abundance: .
v_gene: TRBV10-2
d_gene: .
j_gene: TRBJ2-3

CDR3nt: TGTGCCAGCAGCCCCCCATACTATTCTGGTAGGCAGTATTTT
CDR3aa: CASSPPYYSGRQYF
abundance: .
v_gene: TRBV9
d_gene: .
j_gene: TRBJ2-3

CDR3nt: TGTGCCAGCAGTCAACCCCGGACCGACTATGGCTACACCTTC
CDR3aa: CASSQPRTDYGYTF
abundance: once
v_gene: TRBV2
d_gene: .
j_gene: TRBJ1-2

CDR3nt: TGTGCCAGCAGTACAGGGGGCCTTTTTAACGGCTACACCTTC
CDR3aa: CASSTGGLFNGYTF
abundance: .
v_gene: TRBV28
d_gene: TRBD1
j_gene: TRBJ1-2

CDR3nt: TGTGCCAGCTCACCACCTGGGCAGGGTAATCAGCCCCAGCATTTT
CDR3aa: CASSPPGQGNQPQHF
abundance: .
v_gene: TRBV18
d_gene: .
j_gene: TRBJ1-5

CDR3nt: TGTGCCAGCACCCACGGGGAGGAGACCCAGTACTTC
CDR3aa: CASTHGEETQYF
abundance: .
v_gene: TRBV3-1/TRBV3-2
d_gene: .
j_gene: TRBJ2-5

CDR3nt: TGCAGCGTGGAATTGGGGGTCTCCAATGAGCAGTTCTTC
CDR3aa: CSVELGVSNEQFF
abundance: .
v_gene: TRBV29-1
d_gene: .
j_gene: TRBJ2-1

CDR3nt: TGTGCCAGCAGCCGCCCCCTCAGGGAAAGCACCATATATTTT
CDR3aa: CASSRPLRESTIYF
abundance: .
v_gene: TRBV7-9
d_gene: .
j_gene: TRBJ1-3

CDR3nt: TGCAGCGTCGAGGGACGGCTGAACACTGAAGCTTTCTTT
CDR3aa: CSVEGRLNTEAFF
abundance: .
v_gene: TRBV29-1
d_gene: .
j_gene: TRBJ1-1

CDR3nt: TGTGCCAGCTCACCGAGCTCCTATAATTCACCCCTCCACTTT
CDR3aa: CASSPSSYNSPLHF
abundance: .
v_gene: TRBV18
d_gene: .
j_gene: TRBJ1-6

CDR3nt: TGTGCCAGCAGCCTCCCCAGGGTCCAAGAGACCCAGTACTTC
CDR3aa: CASSLPRVQETQYF
abundance: .
v_gene: TRBV28
d_gene: .
j_gene: TRBJ2-5

CDR3nt: TGTGCCAGCAGCCAAGCCGGGGGGCCAGAGACCCAGTACTTC
CDR3aa: CASSQAGGPETQYF
abundance: .
v_gene: TRBV3-1/TRBV3-2
d_gene: .
j_gene: TRBJ2-5

CDR3nt: TGTGCCAGCAGTTACTTCGATGGGGGGCGGACTGAAGCTTTCTTT
CDR3aa: CASSYFDGGRTEAFF
abundance: .
v_gene: TRBV6-5
d_gene: .
j_gene: TRBJ1-1

CDR3nt: TGTGCCAGCAGTACCCTGTTCGGAGATGGCAATCAGCCCCAGCATTTT
CDR3aa: CASSTLFGDGNQPQHF
abundance: .
v_gene: TRBV6-2/TRBV6-3
d_gene: .
j_gene: TRBJ1-5

CDR3nt: TGTGCCAGCAGTCATGACTCCTATCCTTACAATGAGCAGTTCTTC
CDR3aa: CASSHDSYPYNEQFF
abundance: .
v_gene: TRBV6-2/TRBV6-3
d_gene: .
j_gene: TRBJ2-1

CDR3nt: TGCGCCAGCAGCCAAGGTAGCGGGGGGTCCTACGAGCAGTACTTC
CDR3aa: CASSQGSGGSYEQYF
abundance: .
v_gene: TRBV4-3
d_gene: TRBD2
j_gene: TRBJ2-7

CDR3nt: TGTGCCAGCAGCCGAGATCCCGGGACAGGGAGAACTGAAGCTTTCTTT
CDR3aa: CASSRDPGTGRTEAFF
abundance: .
v_gene: TRBV3-1/TRBV3-2
d_gene: TRBD1
j_gene: TRBJ1-1